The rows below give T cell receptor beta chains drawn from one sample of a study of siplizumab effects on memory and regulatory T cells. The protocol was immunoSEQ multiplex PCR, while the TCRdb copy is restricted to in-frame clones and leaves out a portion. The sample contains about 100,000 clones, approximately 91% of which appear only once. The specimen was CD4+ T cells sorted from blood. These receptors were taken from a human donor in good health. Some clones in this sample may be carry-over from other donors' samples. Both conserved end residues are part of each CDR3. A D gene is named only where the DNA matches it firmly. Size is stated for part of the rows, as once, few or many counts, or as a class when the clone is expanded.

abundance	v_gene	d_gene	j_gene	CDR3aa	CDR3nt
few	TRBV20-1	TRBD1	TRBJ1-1	CSAERQGEAFF	TGCAGTGCTGAACGACAGGGAGAAGCTTTCTTT
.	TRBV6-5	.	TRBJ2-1	CASSYRDRGYNEQFF	TGTGCCAGCAGTTACAGAGATAGGGGCTACAATGAGCAGTTCTTC
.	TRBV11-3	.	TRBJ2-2	CASSLRLGGSGELFF	TGTGCCAGCAGCCTCCGACTTGGGGGGTCCGGGGAGCTGTTTTTT
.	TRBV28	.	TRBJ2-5	CASSPPTQFREQYF	TGTGCCAGCAGTCCGCCCACCCAATTCCGGGAGCAGTACTTC
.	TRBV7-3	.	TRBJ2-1	CASSLMGLVNEQFF	TGTGCCAGCAGCTTAATGGGGCTCGTCAATGAGCAGTTCTTC
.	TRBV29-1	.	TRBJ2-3	CSVAPLAGDTDTQYF	TGCAGCGTTGCCCCGTTAGCAGGGGACACAGATACGCAGTATTTT
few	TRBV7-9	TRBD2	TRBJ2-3	CASRSRLAGETQYF	TGTGCCAGCAGGTCCCGCCTAGCGGGGGAAACGCAGTATTTT
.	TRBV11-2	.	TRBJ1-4	CASSLNPEKLFF	TGTGCCAGCAGCTTAAACCCGGAAAAACTGTTTTTT
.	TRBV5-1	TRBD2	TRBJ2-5	CASRLGLAGATQETQYF	TGCGCCAGCAGACTGGGACTAGCGGGAGCCACCCAAGAGACCCAGTACTTC
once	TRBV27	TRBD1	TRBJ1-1	CASSLGNRGSRAFF	TGTGCCAGCAGTTTGGGAAACAGGGGATCGCGAGCTTTCTTT
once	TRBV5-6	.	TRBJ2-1	CVSSFRSRINEQFF	TGTGTCAGCAGCTTTCGTTCGAGGATCAATGAGCAGTTCTTC
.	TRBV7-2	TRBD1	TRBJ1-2	CASSLAWTGFYGYTF	TGTGCCAGCAGCTTAGCGTGGACAGGGTTCTATGGCTACACCTTC
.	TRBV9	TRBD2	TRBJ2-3	CASSVVGLASDTQYF	TGTGCCAGCAGCGTAGTGGGACTAGCTTCAGATACGCAGTATTTT
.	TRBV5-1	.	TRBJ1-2	CASSLTGQGNYGYTF	TGCGCCAGCAGCCTAACAGGGCAAGGCAACTATGGCTACACCTTC
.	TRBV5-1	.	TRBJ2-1	CASSLEGSRTINEQFF	TGCGCCAGCAGCTTGGAAGGTAGCAGGACCATCAATGAGCAGTTCTTC
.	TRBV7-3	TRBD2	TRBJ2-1	CASSQIRLSGAGGYNEQFF	TGTGCCAGCAGCCAAATACGACTATCGGGAGCGGGAGGGTACAATGAGCAGTTCTTC
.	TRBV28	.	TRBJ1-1	CASTGGAYPLNTEAFF	TGTGCCAGCACCGGGGGCGCGTATCCTTTGAACACTGAAGCTTTCTTT
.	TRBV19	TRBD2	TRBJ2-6	CASIRIASGGSGANVLTF	TGTGCCAGTATCCGGATAGCTAGCGGGGGCTCTGGGGCCAACGTCCTGACTTTC
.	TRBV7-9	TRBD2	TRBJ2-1	CASSLSSSGTFF	TGTGCCAGCAGCTTAAGTTCCAGCGGGACGTTCTTC
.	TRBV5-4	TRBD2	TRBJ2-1	CASSWTSGSRNEQFF	TGTGCCAGCAGCTGGACTAGCGGGAGTAGGAATGAGCAGTTCTTC
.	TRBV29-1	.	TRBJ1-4	CSVGRTNEKLFF	TGCAGCGTGGGTCGCACTAATGAAAAACTGTTTTTT
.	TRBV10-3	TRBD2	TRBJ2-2	CAISTGTRSTGELFF	TGTGCCATCAGCACCGGGACTAGAAGCACCGGGGAGCTGTTTTTT
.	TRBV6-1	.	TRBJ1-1	CASSEKLGNTEAFF	TGTGCCAGCAGTGAAAAGCTGGGGAACACTGAAGCTTTCTTT
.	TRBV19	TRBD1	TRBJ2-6	CASSILGQGAPGANVLTF	TGTGCCAGTAGTATACTAGGACAGGGGGCCCCTGGGGCCAACGTCCTGACTTTC
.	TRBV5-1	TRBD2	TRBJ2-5	CASSGGTSGKETQYF	TGCGCCAGCAGCGGTGGGACTAGCGGGAAGGAGACCCAGTACTTC
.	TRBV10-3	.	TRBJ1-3	CAISGSAHPQGGNTIYF	TGTGCCATCAGTGGGTCCGCACACCCCCAGGGGGGAAACACCATATATTTT
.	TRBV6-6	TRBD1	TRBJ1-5	CASRSGQRDQPQHF	TGTGCCAGCAGGTCGGGACAGAGGGATCAGCCCCAGCATTTT
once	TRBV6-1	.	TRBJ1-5	CASSEVLSYSNQPQHF	TGTGCCAGCAGTGAAGTGCTAAGCTATAGCAATCAGCCCCAGCATTTT
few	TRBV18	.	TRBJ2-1	CASSPTAYNEQFF	TGTGCCAGCTCACCAACAGCCTACAATGAGCAGTTCTTC
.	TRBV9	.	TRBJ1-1	CASSVDPSRPEAFF	TGTGCCAGCAGCGTAGATCCCTCCCGGCCTGAAGCTTTCTTT